This TCR beta chain comes out of a study of technical replicates of blood from several donors. V was clipped by 2 bases and J by 3 bases; unmatched bases: 5. Germline assignment: CDR1 SGHNT and CDR2 YYREEE (reference sequence). The CDR3 is made up of 15 amino acids. Using immunoSEQ multiplex PCR, the repertoire was profiled, and TCRdb retains in-frame clones only, with some absent. The sample carries tens of thousands of clones, around 97% recorded once. This clone was seen only a few times. This clonotype originated in a human donor in good health. Sequences were obtained from T cells isolated from PBMCs. This chain links TRBV5-4 with TRBJ1-1, with 9 nucleotides matching TRBD1. The CDR3 nucleotides are TGTGCCAGCAGCTTCGGACAGGGGATAGACACTGAAGCTTTCTTT. This codes for CASSFGQGIDTEAFF. Based on the CDR3 plus reference TRBV5-4 and TRBJ1-1, the full variable domain is ETGVTQSPTHLIKTRGQQVTLRCSSQSGHNTVSWYQQALGQGPQFIFQYYREEENGRGNFPPRFSGLQFPNYSSELNVNALELDDSALYLCASSFGQGIDTEAFFGQGTRLTVV.